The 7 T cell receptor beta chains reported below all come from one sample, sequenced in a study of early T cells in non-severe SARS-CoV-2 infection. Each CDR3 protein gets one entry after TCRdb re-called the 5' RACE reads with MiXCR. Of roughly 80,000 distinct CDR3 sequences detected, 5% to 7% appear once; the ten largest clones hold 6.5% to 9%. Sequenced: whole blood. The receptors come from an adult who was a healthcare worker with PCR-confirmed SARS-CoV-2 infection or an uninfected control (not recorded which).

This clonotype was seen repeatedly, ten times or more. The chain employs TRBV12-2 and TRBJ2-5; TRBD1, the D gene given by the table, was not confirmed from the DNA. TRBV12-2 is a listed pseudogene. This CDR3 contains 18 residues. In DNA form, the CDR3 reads TGTGCAAGTCGCTTAGACGGGCAGGGGAGTCCCACCCGGGAGACCCAGTACTTC. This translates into CASRLDGQGSPTRETQYF.

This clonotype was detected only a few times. The CDR3 sequence: CASSYKGPPSNYGYTF. In DNA form, the CDR3 reads TGTGCCAGCAGTTATAAGGGACCCCCCTCTAACTATGGCTACACCTTC. The chain combines TRBV6-6 with TRBJ1-2; the D gene is possibly TRBD1 (5 bases). V gave up 3 bases and J gave up 0 bases, with 14 bases separating them. The CDR3 length is 16 residues. Per the germline V gene, CDR1 is MNHNY and CDR2 is SVGAGI (reference sequence).

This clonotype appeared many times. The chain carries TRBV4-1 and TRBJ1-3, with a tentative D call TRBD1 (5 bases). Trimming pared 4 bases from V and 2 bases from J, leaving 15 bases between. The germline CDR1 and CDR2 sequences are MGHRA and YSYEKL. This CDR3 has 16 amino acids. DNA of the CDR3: TGCGCCAGCAGCCTGGGGACGGGGAGAACTGGAAACACCATATATTTT. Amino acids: CASSLGTGRTGNTIYF.

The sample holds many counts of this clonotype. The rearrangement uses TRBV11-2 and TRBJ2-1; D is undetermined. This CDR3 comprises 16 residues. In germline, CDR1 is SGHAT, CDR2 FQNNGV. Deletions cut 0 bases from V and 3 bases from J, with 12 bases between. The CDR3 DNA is TGTGCCAGCAGCTTAGATCCCGGCGGCGACTACAATGAGCAGTTCTTC. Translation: CASSLDPGGDYNEQFF.

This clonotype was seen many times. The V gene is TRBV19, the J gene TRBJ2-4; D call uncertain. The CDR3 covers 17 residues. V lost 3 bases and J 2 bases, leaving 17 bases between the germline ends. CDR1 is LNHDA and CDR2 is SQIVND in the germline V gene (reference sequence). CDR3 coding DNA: TGTGCCAGTAGTATTGGGGTTGCGAAAGGATCCAAAAACATTCAGTACTTC. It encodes CASSIGVAKGSKNIQYF. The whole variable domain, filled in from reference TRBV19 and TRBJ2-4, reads DGGITQSPKYLFRKEGQNVTLSCEQNLNHDAMYWYRQDPGQGLRLIYYSQIVNDFQKGDIAEGYSVSREKKESFPLTVTSAQKNPTAFYLCASSIGVAKGSKNIQYFGAGTRLSVL.

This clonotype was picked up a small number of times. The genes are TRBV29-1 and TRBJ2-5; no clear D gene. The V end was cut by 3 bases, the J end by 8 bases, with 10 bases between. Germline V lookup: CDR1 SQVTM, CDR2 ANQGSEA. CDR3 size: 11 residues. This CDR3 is CSVDLDSTQYF. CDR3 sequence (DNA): TGCAGCGTTGATCTCGATTCTACCCAGTACTTC.

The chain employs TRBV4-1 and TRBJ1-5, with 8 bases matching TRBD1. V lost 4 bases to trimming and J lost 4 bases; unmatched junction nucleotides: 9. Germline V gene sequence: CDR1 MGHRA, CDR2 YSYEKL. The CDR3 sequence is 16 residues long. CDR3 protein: CASSLSGTGLNQPQHF. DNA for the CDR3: TGCGCCAGCAGCCTAAGCGGGACAGGACTAAATCAGCCCCAGCATTTT.